What follows are 23 T cell receptor beta chains derived from one specimen sequenced in a study of shared clonotypes between healthy human individuals. Some clones are missing from TCRdb's copy, which holds only in-frame ones; the method was immunoSEQ multiplex PCR. The sample includes approximately 530,000 clones, less than 96% of them seen just once. Sequencing input: naive CD4+ T cells sorted from blood. Noted subset: CD45RA+ positively selected. All receptors come from a woman in her twenties or thirties in good health.

The chain has TRBV5-1 and TRBJ1-3; D gene ambiguous. The germline V gene has CDR1 SGHRS and CDR2 YFSETQ. The CDR3 spans 13 residues. Trimming stripped 3 bases from V and 0 bases from J, with 4 bases between. The CDR3 protein is CASSSYSGNTIYF. The CDR3 bases are TGCGCCAGCAGCTCTTACTCTGGAAACACCATATATTTT.

V is TRBV6-1 and J is TRBJ2-1, with 7 bases identical to TRBD1. The J segment lost 6 bases and the V segment lost 3 bases, leaving 8 bases of the junction unmatched. The germline V gene encodes CDR1 MNHNS and CDR2 SASEGT. CDR3 size: 15 residues. CDR3 DNA: TGTGCCAGCAGTGACGGACAGGTTGGGGGCAATGAGCAGTTCTTC. Its translation is CASSDGQVGGNEQFF.

The gene calls are TRBV6-6 and TRBJ2-2; D is unresolved. This CDR3 has 15 amino acids. Germline values: CDR1 MNHNY, CDR2 SVGAGI (reference sequence). Trimming took 6 bases from V and 6 from J, leaving 17 bases between them. CDR3 region: CASREDGNGAGELFF. The CDR3, as DNA: TGTGCCAGCAGAGAAGACGGAAATGGCGCCGGGGAGCTGTTTTTT.

J is TRBJ2-7 and V is TRBV7-9; 10 nucleotides align to TRBD1. CDR1 is SEHNR, CDR2 FQNEAQ, per germline (reference sequence). This CDR3 is 15 amino acids long. V shed 3 bases and J 7 bases; nucleotides not matched to a gene: 9. In DNA form, the CDR3 reads TGTGCCAGCAGCTTCGCGCAGGGGACAGGGGTTGAGCAGTACTTC. Protein sequence: CASSFAQGTGVEQYF.

The CDR3 sequence is CASSSPGTPAYGYTF. As DNA, the CDR3 is TGTGCCAGCAGTTCACCAGGCACCCCTGCCTATGGCTACACCTTC. This sequence joins TRBV28 and TRBJ1-2; D uncertain. The CDR3 covers 15 residues. The germline V and J ends were trimmed by 4 bases and 4 bases, with 16 bases remaining between them. CDR1 is MDHEN, CDR2 SYDVKM, per germline.

This rearrangement joins TRBV4-1 to TRBJ2-1, with D perhaps TRBD2 (5 bases). Germline CDR1 and CDR2: MGHRA and YSYEKL. This CDR3 has 15 amino acids. V shed 1 base and J shed 6 bases, with 13 bases lying between them. The CDR3 DNA reads as TGCGCCAGCAGCCAAGCGAGGGTGGGTGGCAATGAGCAGTTCTTC. This codes for CASSQARVGGNEQFF.

The CDR3 loop reads CASSTDRVRGEQYF. As DNA, the CDR3 is TGTGCCAGCAGCACAGACAGGGTGCGCGGCGAGCAGTACTTC. The V and J genes are TRBV7-9 and TRBJ2-7; 7 bases are shared with TRBD1. V gave up 5 bases and J gave up 6 bases; unmatched junction bases: 10. The germline CDR1 and CDR2 sequences are SEHNR and FQNEAQ (reference sequence). CDR3 length: 14 residues.

The chain combines TRBV11-2 with TRBJ2-1; 11 positions agree with TRBD1. V shed 7 bases and J 7 bases; nucleotides not matched to a gene: 3. This CDR3 has 13 amino acids. Germline-derived CDR1 and CDR2 are SGHAT and FQNNGV. The CDR3 region is CASTGTGGNEQFF. The DNA of the CDR3 is TGTGCCAGCACCGGGACAGGGGGTAATGAGCAGTTCTTC.

The gene calls are TRBV6-6 and TRBJ2-7; no clear D gene. Germline-derived CDR1 and CDR2 are MNHNY and SVGAGI (reference sequence). Trimming took off 6 bases at V and 0 bases at J, with 12 bases between the two ends. The length of the CDR3 is 14 residues. In nucleotides, the CDR3 is TGTGCCAGCAGGCGACCCGGGCGCTCCTACGAGCAGTACTTC. Protein product: CASRRPGRSYEQYF.

The J gene is TRBJ2-1, the V gene TRBV19; TRBD1 agrees at 11 bases. Unmatched junction bases numbered 3, after V lost 6 bases and J lost 5 bases. Germline V CDR1 and CDR2: LNHDA, SQIVND (reference sequence). The CDR3 is 14 residues long. The CDR3: CASSGTGGNNEQFF. The CDR3 nucleotides read TGTGCCAGTAGCGGGACAGGGGGAAACAATGAGCAGTTCTTC.

This clone was observed once. The chain recombines TRBV11-1 with TRBJ2-5; no reliable D call. The V end lost 2 bases, the J end lost 7 bases, and 14 bases lay between the germline ends. Germline V gene lookup returns CDR1 SGHAT and CDR2 FQDESV (reference sequence). The CDR3 loop spans 14 amino acids. CDR3 sequence reads: CASSLSESPGTQYF. Written as DNA, the CDR3 is TGTGCCAGCAGCTTATCGGAAAGTCCTGGGACCCAGTACTTC.

The rearrangement links TRBV18 to TRBJ2-7; D is unclear. This CDR3 region has 14 residues. Germline-derived CDR1 and CDR2 are KGHSH and LQKENI. Trimming left V 3 bases short and J 5 bases short, with 14 bases between. The CDR3 nucleotides read TGTGCCAGCTCACCCCCCCCTGGAATCGACGAGCAGTACTTC. Translating it yields CASSPPPGIDEQYF. The full variable domain, its missing parts supplied by reference TRBV18 and TRBJ2-7, is NAGVMQNPRHLVRRRGQEARLRCSPMKGHSHVYWYRQLPEEGLKFMVYLQKENIIDESGMPKERFSAEFPKEGPSILRIQQVVRGDSAAYFCASSPPPGIDEQYFGPGTRLTVT.

This sequence joins TRBV7-2 and TRBJ2-7, with D unclear. V lost 0 bases and J 2 bases, leaving 8 bases between the germline ends. The CDR3 has 14 amino acids. The germline gives CDR1 SGHTA, CDR2 FQGNSA. The CDR3 sequence is CASSLALTTYEQYF. The CDR3 DNA reads TGTGCCAGCAGCTTAGCATTGACAACCTACGAGCAGTACTTC.

V gene TRBV7-8 combines with J gene TRBJ2-5; 7 bases are shared with TRBD1. The germline V gene has CDR1 SGHVS and CDR2 FQNEAQ. The CDR3 totals 14 residues. After removal of 0 bases from V and 2 bases from J, the junction contained 0 bases not matched to a gene. The CDR3 DNA reads as TGTGCCAGCAGCTTAGCGGGACAGCAAGAGACCCAGTACTTC. Translated, it gives CASSLAGQQETQYF.

The rearrangement uses TRBV19 and TRBJ2-7, with 10 nucleotides matching TRBD2. This CDR3 has 15 residues. V gave up 6 bases and J gave up 3 bases; unmatched junction bases: 8. The germline V gene encodes CDR1 LNHDA and CDR2 SQIVND (reference sequence). In nucleotides, the CDR3 is TGTGCCAGTAGAGGGGCTAGCGGGAGTCGCTACGAGCAGTACTTC. It specifies CASRGASGSRYEQYF.

The gene calls are TRBV5-1 and TRBJ2-7; D is undetermined. V lost 0 bases, J lost 5 bases, and 6 bases lay in between. The germline V gene has CDR1 SGHRS and CDR2 YFSETQ. This CDR3 spans 12 amino acids. The CDR3 coding sequence is TGCGCCAGCAGCTTGGATCAGAACGAGCAGTACTTC. Translated: CASSLDQNEQYF.

The chain uses TRBV27 and TRBJ2-3; 7 nucleotides agree with TRBD2. The CDR3 spans 19 residues. The germline gives CDR1 MNHEY, CDR2 SMNVEV (reference sequence). Losses at the gene ends were 5 bases for V and 0 bases for J; bases not matched to a gene: 17. The CDR3 is CASSTRFGGKSLSTDTQYF. The CDR3 DNA sequence: TGTGCCAGCAGTACTCGATTCGGGGGGAAATCTCTTAGCACAGATACGCAGTATTTT.

The V gene is TRBV28, the J gene TRBJ2-3; unclear D gene. Germline loops: CDR1 MDHEN, CDR2 SYDVKM. The CDR3 loop spans 13 amino acids. V lost 5 bases to trimming and J lost 5 bases, with 11 bases between them. CDR3 bases: TGTGCCAGCAGTCTCGGCCGAGTAGATACGCAGTATTTT. This translates into CASSLGRVDTQYF.

The CDR3 region has the DNA TGCGCCAGCAGCCAACAGGAGATGGATTCACCCCTCCACTTT. It translates to CASSQQEMDSPLHF. The chain recombines TRBV4-1 with TRBJ1-6; D gene uncertain. Germline CDR1 is MGHRA and CDR2 is YSYEKL. The CDR3 has 14 amino acids. V was clipped by 2 bases and J by 8 bases, with 10 bases between them.

The V gene is TRBV6-5, the J gene TRBJ2-2; D perhaps matches TRBD1 (7 bases). Germline CDR1 MNHEY, CDR2 SVGAGI. The CDR3 sequence is 14 residues long. V was cut by 4 bases and J by 4 bases, with 10 bases left in between. For the CDR3, the DNA is TGTGCCAGCAGTTGGCAGGGGGGCACCGGGGAGCTGTTTTTT. Amino acid sequence: CASSWQGGTGELFF.

V usage is TRBV6-1 and J usage is TRBJ2-7, with 7 bases fitting TRBD2. CDR3 length equals 15 residues. J was trimmed by 7 bases and V by 2 bases; bases with no gene match: 11. CDR1 and CDR2 from the germline V gene are MNHNS and SASEGT. CDR3 residues: CASSESRGSRLEQYF. The CDR3 DNA reads as TGTGCCAGCAGTGAATCTCGCGGGAGCAGATTGGAGCAGTACTTC.

The sample holds a few counts of this clone. V gene TRBV5-4 combines with J gene TRBJ1-2; 12 bases agree with TRBD1. The V and J ends lost 4 bases and 7 bases, in that order; junction bases with no gene match: 8. The length of the CDR3 is 15 residues. Germline V gives CDR1 SGHNT, CDR2 YYREEE (reference sequence). The CDR3 region has the DNA TGTGCCAGCAGCCTGGATGGGACAGGGGGCTCTGGCTACACCTTC. Its translation: CASSLDGTGGSGYTF.

This rearrangement joins TRBV11-2 to TRBJ2-7; 10 bases fit TRBD2. The V and J ends lost 2 bases and 7 bases, in that order; junction bases with no gene match: 11. The CDR3 is 16 residues long. Germline values: CDR1 SGHAT, CDR2 FQNNGV. The DNA of the CDR3 is TGTGCCAGCAGCTTAAACCCCCTAGCGGGAGTCCATGAGCAGTACTTC. It specifies CASSLNPLAGVHEQYF.